A single sample gave rise to the 19 T cell receptor beta chains below, sequenced in a study of T cells in Graves' hyperthyroidism and ophthalmopathy. Researchers took RNA transcripts and amplified the TCR beta CDR3 regions from them. The primer set for the first-round RT-PCR of the TCR CDR3 was HTBI. Each CDR3 protein gets one entry after TCRdb re-called the multiplex PCR reads with MiXCR. The sample carries approximately 270,000 distinct CDR3 sequences, just over 14% recorded once. The sample comprised blood. The receptors derive from a woman aged 40 to 50 with Graves' hyperthyroidism that later progressed to Graves' ophthalmopathy.

This clonotype was counted at least ten times. V is TRBV6-1 and J is TRBJ2-5, with D unclear. Trimming left V 5 bases short and J 3 bases short, with 19 bases between. Looked up from germline, CDR1 is MNHNS and CDR2 is SASEGT. The CDR3 extends over 16 amino acids. CDR3 loop: CASSLLGTVSKETQYF. The CDR3 DNA reads TGTGCCAGCAGTCTTCTAGGAACGGTGTCGAAAGAGACCCAGTACTTC.

This clonotype appeared many times. V usage is TRBV27 and J usage is TRBJ2-5; TRBD2 matches 14 bases. CDR1 and CDR2 from the germline V gene are MNHEY and SMNVEV (reference sequence). V shed 3 bases, J shed 5 bases, and the junction held 8 bases outside the gene matches. The length of the CDR3 is 17 residues. CDR3: CASSFRKGLAGEETQYF. Written as DNA, the CDR3 is TGTGCCAGCAGTTTCCGAAAGGGACTAGCGGGAGAGGAGACCCAGTACTTC.

V usage is TRBV11-2 and J usage is TRBJ2-7, with 12 positions matching TRBD2. This CDR3 comprises 18 residues. V gave up 1 base and J gave up 5 bases; unmatched junction bases: 12. Germline values: CDR1 SGHAT, CDR2 FQNNGV. In DNA form, the CDR3 reads TGTGCCAGCAGCTTAGTAGGGGGGCTAGCGGGAGGGGGCAACGAGCAGTACTTC. Translation gives CASSLVGGLAGGGNEQYF.

The V and J genes are TRBV27 and TRBJ1-1; 9 positions agree with TRBD1. The CDR3 is 16 residues long. Germline V gene sequence: CDR1 MNHEY, CDR2 SMNVEV (reference sequence). J gave up 2 bases and V 1 base, and 5 bases lay outside the gene matches. The CDR3 bases are TGTGCCAGCAGTTTATACCCGGGACAGGGTAACACTGAAGCTTTCTTT. Its translation is CASSLYPGQGNTEAFF.

The table lists this clonotype with a few counts. The genes are TRBV7-9 and TRBJ1-3, with 7 bases fitting TRBD1. The V gene end was trimmed by 1 base and the J gene end by 0 bases; junction bases not matched to a gene: 12. The length of the CDR3 is 19 residues. Looked up from germline, CDR1 is SEHNR and CDR2 is FQNEAQ (reference sequence). This CDR3 is CASSLVFGQESYSGNTIYF. The DNA for the CDR3 is TGTGCCAGCAGCTTAGTATTTGGACAGGAGTCTTACTCTGGAAACACCATATATTTT.

This clonotype was counted at least ten times. The chain carries TRBV6-1 and TRBJ2-1; TRBD2 agrees at 11 bases. The trim removed 5 bases at V and 4 bases at J, leaving 4 bases unmatched. Germline assignment: CDR1 MNHNS and CDR2 SASEGT. The CDR3 is 15 residues long. This CDR3 reads CASSPGTSGYNEQFF. CDR3 DNA: TGTGCCAGCAGTCCCGGGACTAGCGGTTACAATGAGCAGTTCTTC.

This clonotype was observed at least ten times. This chain connects TRBV29-1 to TRBJ2-7; a weak D match, TRBD2 (7 bases). This CDR3 is built from 13 residues. In germline, CDR1 is SQVTM, CDR2 ANQGSEA. Trimming shortened V by 6 bases and J by 2 bases, and 14 bases separated the two germline ends. The CDR3 loop is CSVGAGVPYEQYF. The CDR3 nucleotides are TGCAGCGTGGGGGCGGGAGTTCCCTACGAGCAGTACTTC.

This clonotype was detected ten times or more. The chain carries TRBV5-1 and TRBJ1-6; D gene ambiguous. The ends were cut back, 0 bases at V and 10 bases at J, with 14 bases in the middle. Germline CDR1 reads SGHRS; CDR2 reads YFSETQ. The CDR3 is 15 amino acids. DNA of the CDR3: TGCGCCAGCAGCTTGGATCGGGCAGGCGGGTCACCCCTCCACTTT. It specifies CASSLDRAGGSPLHF.

This clonotype was seen ten or more times. The J gene is TRBJ2-5, the V gene TRBV9; D unresolved. This CDR3 region has 13 residues. The V gene lost 4 bases and the J gene lost 7 bases, with 14 bases spanning the gap. Germline V gives CDR1 SGDLS, CDR2 YYNGEE. In DNA, the CDR3 is TGTGCCAGCAGCCAGCAGTACACCGGGACCCAGTACTTC. Amino acids: CASSQQYTGTQYF.

This clonotype has a count of ten or more. This chain joins TRBV6-1 and TRBJ2-4; TRBD1 is a possible D gene (6 bases). CDR3 length equals 15 residues. Per the germline V gene, CDR1 is MNHNS and CDR2 is SASEGT. The V end lost 5 bases, the J end lost 6 bases, and 17 bases lay between the germline ends. CDR3: CASSIHRELINIQYF. The CDR3 DNA is TGTGCCAGCAGTATACACAGGGAGCTTATAAACATTCAGTACTTC.

The chain links TRBV19 to TRBJ2-1; 10 nucleotides agree with TRBD2. Germline V CDR1 and CDR2: LNHDA, SQIVND (reference sequence). The CDR3 is made up of 15 amino acids. V lost 4 bases and J lost 6; bases outside the gene matches: 6. CDR3 loop: CASSTSSGSFNEQFF. DNA of the CDR3: TGTGCCAGTAGTACATCTAGCGGGAGCTTCAATGAGCAGTTCTTC.

This clonotype was observed many times. This chain's CDR3 is CASSTTKRTLPDQETQYF. CDR3 in DNA: TGTGCCAGCAGCACAACGAAGAGGACTCTCCCCGACCAAGAGACCCAGTACTTC. The rearrangement links TRBV11-2 to TRBJ2-5, with D perhaps matching TRBD2 (5 bases). The CDR3 is made up of 18 amino acids. Trimming cost V 5 bases and J 0 bases, with 22 bases left between them. CDR1 is SGHAT, CDR2 FQNNGV, per germline.

This clonotype came up many times. The chain employs TRBV5-1 and TRBJ2-7; possible D gene TRBD1, 6 bases. CDR1 is SGHRS and CDR2 is YFSETQ in the germline V gene. The CDR3 is 16 residues long. V lost 2 bases and J 2 bases, leaving 17 bases between the germline ends. The CDR3 is CASSFGTKAYPYEQYF. The CDR3 DNA follows: TGCGCCAGCAGCTTCGGGACAAAGGCTTATCCCTACGAGCAGTACTTC. Looking up the rest from reference TRBV5-1 and TRBJ2-7 gives the full variable domain: KAGVTQTPRYLIKTRGQQVTLSCSPISGHRSVSWYQQTPGQGLQFLFEYFSETQRNKGNFPGRFSGRQFSNSRSEMNVSTLELGDSALYLCASSFGTKAYPYEQYFGPGTRLTVT.

In this sample, this clonotype turned up many times. The chain joins TRBV28 to TRBJ1-1, with D tentatively TRBD1 (5 bases). Germline CDR1 is MDHEN and CDR2 is SYDVKM. V was cut by 6 bases and J by 4 bases, with 15 bases left in between. The CDR3 length is 14 residues. CDR3 amino acids: CASSPSSTVTEAFF. CDR3 DNA sequence: TGTGCCAGCAGCCCCAGTTCGACAGTCACTGAAGCTTTCTTT. The full variable domain, its missing parts supplied by reference TRBV28 and TRBJ1-1, is DVKVTQSSRYLVKRTGEKVFLECVQDMDHENMFWYRQDPGLGLRLIYFSYDVKMKEKGDIPEGYSVSREKKERFSLILESASTNQTSMYLCASSPSSTVTEAFFGQGTRLTVV.

This clonotype showed up many times. The rearrangement links TRBV7-9 to TRBJ2-3; TRBD2 agrees at 12 bases. The length of the CDR3 is 16 residues. V lost 6 bases to trimming and J lost 6 bases; unmatched junction nucleotides: 10. CDR1 SEHNR and CDR2 FQNEAQ come from the germline V gene (reference sequence). The CDR3, as DNA: TGTGCCAGCAGATTGACTAGCGGGAGTAGGTCTGATACGCAGTATTTT. This gives the protein CASRLTSGSRSDTQYF. The full variable domain, in which reference TRBV7-9 and TRBJ2-3 provide the parts outside the CDR3, is DTGVSQNPRHKITKRGQNVTFRCDPISEHNRLYWYRQTLGQGPEFLTYFQNEAQLEKSRLLSDRFSAERPKGSFSTLEIQRTEQGDSAMYLCASRLTSGSRSDTQYFGPGTRLTVL.

The V gene is TRBV2, the J gene TRBJ1-3; tentatively, D is TRBD1 (5 bases). Germline CDR1 reads SNHLY; CDR2 reads FYNNEI. The CDR3 covers 14 residues. V shed 1 base and J shed 4 bases, with 8 bases lying between them. The DNA for the CDR3 is TGTGCCAGCAGTGAAGACCGACAGGGAAACACCATATATTTT. Amino acid sequence: CASSEDRQGNTIYF.

This clonotype appeared a few times. A read error is possible here, since a much larger clone lies one base away. This chain joins TRBV10-2 and TRBJ1-4; D ambiguous. Trimming cost V 0 bases and J 7 bases, with 12 bases left between them. CDR1 and CDR2 from the germline V gene are WSHSY and SAAADI. CDR3 size: 15 residues. The CDR3: CASSESQRAREKLFF. The CDR3 DNA reads TGCGCCAGCAGTGAGTCACAGAGAGCTCGTGAAAAACTGTTTTTT.

This clonotype occurred many times. The chain employs TRBV4-2 and TRBJ2-1, with 16 bases that match TRBD2. Looked up from germline, CDR1 is LGHNA and CDR2 is YNFKEQ. V lost 4 bases and J lost 6; bases outside the gene matches: 18. The CDR3 totals 21 residues. The CDR3 spells CASSLRPGLAGGPVGTNEQFF. In nucleotides, the CDR3 is TGTGCCAGCAGCCTCCGCCCGGGACTAGCGGGAGGGCCGGTTGGTACCAATGAGCAGTTCTTC.

This clonotype was detected many times. V gene TRBV11-3 combines with J gene TRBJ2-3, with 13 bases fitting TRBD2. CDR3 length equals 16 residues. Unmatched junction bases numbered 3, after V lost 2 bases and J lost 4 bases. CDR1 SGHNT and CDR2 YENEEA come from the germline V gene. The CDR3 protein is CASSLRLAGGPDTQYF. CDR3 DNA: TGTGCCAGCAGCTTACGACTAGCGGGAGGCCCAGATACGCAGTATTTT.